Below, one T cell receptor (beta chain) is given with its context. Data came from immunoSEQ multiplex PCR; TCRdb stores just in-frame clones and leaves some out. Of about 250,000 clones detected, 70% to 90% appear once; the ten largest clones hold around 2%. The record originates from a study of blood T cell repertoires in COVID-19. With 4 bases removed from V and 7 bases from J, the gap between germline ends came to 16 bases. The germline gives CDR1 MNHEY, CDR2 SMNVEV (reference sequence). The CDR3 is 14 amino acids. Sequencing was carried out using peripheral blood. The chain recombines TRBV27 with TRBJ2-5; either TRBD1 or TRBD2 may fit D (6 bases each). The TCR was taken from a woman aged 40 to 50 who had recovered from COVID-19. The CDR3 loop reads CASSSSGAAGTQYF. The CDR3 nucleotides are TGTGCCAGCAGTTCATCAGGGGCAGCGGGGACCCAGTACTTC.